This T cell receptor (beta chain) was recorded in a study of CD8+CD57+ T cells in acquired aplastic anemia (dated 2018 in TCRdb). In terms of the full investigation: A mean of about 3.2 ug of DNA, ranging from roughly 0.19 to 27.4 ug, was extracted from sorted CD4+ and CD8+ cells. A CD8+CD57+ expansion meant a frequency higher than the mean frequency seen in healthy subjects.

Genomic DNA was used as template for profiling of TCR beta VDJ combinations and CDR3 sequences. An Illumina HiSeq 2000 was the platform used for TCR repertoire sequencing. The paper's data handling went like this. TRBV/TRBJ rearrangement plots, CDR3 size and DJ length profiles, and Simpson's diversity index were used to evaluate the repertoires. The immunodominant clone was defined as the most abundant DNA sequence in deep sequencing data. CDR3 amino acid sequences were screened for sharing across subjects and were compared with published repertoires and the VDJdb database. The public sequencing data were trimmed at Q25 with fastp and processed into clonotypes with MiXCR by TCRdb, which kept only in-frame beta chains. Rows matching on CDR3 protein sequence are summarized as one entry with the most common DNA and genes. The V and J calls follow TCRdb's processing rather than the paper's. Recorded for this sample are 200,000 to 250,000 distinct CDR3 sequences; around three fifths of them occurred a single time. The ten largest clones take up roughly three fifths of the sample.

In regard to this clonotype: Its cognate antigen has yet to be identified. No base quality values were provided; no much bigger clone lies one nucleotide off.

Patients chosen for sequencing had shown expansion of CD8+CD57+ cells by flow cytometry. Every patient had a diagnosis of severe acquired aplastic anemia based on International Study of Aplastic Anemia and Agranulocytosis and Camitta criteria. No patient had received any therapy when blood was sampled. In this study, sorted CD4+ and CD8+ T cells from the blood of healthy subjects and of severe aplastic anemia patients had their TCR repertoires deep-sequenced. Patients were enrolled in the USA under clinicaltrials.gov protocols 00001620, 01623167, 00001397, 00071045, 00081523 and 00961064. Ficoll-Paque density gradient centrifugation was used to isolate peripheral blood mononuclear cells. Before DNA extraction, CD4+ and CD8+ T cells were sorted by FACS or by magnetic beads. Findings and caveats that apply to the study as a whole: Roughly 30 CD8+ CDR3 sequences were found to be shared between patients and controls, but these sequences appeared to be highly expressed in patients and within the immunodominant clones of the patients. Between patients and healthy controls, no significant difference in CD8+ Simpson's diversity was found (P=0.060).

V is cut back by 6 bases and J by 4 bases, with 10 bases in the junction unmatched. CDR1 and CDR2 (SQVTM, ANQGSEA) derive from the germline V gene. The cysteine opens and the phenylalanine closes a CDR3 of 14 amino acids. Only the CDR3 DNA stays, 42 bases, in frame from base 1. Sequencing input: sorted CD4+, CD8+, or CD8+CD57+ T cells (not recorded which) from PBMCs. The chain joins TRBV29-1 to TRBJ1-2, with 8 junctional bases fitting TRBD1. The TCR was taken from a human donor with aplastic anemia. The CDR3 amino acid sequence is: CSVGGGTGGYGYTF. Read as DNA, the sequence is TGCAGCGTAGGGGGGGGGACAGGCGGCTATGGCTACACCTTC.